The present entry profiles one T cell receptor beta chain with its context. The antigen remains unidentified. The assay was immunoSEQ multiplex PCR, and TCRdb's table has in-frame clones only and misses some. The sample contains about 240,000 clones, around 82% of which appear only once. Trimming cost V 0 bases and J 7 bases, with 12 bases left between them. The CDR3 consists of 14 residues. In germline, CDR1 is WNHNN, CDR2 SYGVQD (reference sequence). The data originate from a study of Tregs in tolerant kidney transplant recipients. Study-level findings and limits: Expanding Tregs on activated donor B cells appeared to best identify donor-specific TCRbeta clones.

The sequence came from a human donor in good health. J is TRBJ1-1 and V is TRBV10-1, with D tentatively TRBD1 (5 bases). The sequencing input was CD4+ T cells from blood. CDR3 residues: CASSESQGRSEAFF. The CDR3 DNA reads TGCGCCAGCAGTGAGTCTCAGGGACGTAGTGAAGCTTTCTTT.